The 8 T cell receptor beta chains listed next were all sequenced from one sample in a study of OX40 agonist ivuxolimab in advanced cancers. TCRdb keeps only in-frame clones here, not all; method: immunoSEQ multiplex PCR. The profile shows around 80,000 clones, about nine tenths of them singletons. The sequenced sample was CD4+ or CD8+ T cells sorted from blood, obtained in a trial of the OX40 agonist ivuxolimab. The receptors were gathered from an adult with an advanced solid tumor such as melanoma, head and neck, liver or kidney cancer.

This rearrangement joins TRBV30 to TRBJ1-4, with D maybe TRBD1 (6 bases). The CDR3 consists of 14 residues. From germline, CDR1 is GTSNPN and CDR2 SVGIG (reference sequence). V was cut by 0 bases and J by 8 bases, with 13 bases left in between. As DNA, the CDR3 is TGTGCCTGGAGTGTACAGGGATTTAAGGAAAAACTGTTTTTT. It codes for CAWSVQGFKEKLFF. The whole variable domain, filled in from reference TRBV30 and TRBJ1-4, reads SQTIHQWPATLVQPVGSPLSLECTVEGTSNPNLYWYRQAAGRGLQLLFYSVGIGQISSEVPQNLSASRPQDRQFILSSKKLLLSDSGFYLCAWSVQGFKEKLFFGSGTQLSVL.

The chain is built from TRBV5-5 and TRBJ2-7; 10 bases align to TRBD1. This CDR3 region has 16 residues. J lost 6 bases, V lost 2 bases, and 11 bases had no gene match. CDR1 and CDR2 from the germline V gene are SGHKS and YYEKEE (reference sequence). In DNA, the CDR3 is TGTGCCAGCAGCTTCGCCGGGACAGGGGTAATGGGCGAGCAGTACTTC. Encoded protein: CASSFAGTGVMGEQYF.

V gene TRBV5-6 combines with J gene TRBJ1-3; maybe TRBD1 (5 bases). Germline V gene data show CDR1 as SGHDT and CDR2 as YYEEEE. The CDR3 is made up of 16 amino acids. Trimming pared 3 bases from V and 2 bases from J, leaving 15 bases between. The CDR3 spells CASSSGLKVPGNTIYF. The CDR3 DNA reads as TGTGCCAGCAGCTCAGGGTTAAAGGTTCCTGGAAACACCATATATTTT.

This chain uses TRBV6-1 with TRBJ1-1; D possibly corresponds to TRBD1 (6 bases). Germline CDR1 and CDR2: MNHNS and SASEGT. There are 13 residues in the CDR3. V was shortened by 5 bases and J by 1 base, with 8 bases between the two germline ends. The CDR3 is CASSSGQNTEAFF. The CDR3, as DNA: TGTGCCAGCAGTTCGGGACAGAACACTGAAGCTTTCTTT.

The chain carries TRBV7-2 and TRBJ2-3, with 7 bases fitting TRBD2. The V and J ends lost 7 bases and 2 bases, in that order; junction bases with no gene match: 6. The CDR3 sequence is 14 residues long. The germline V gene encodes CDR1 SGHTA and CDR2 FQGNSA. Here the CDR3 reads CASTLTSPTDTQYF. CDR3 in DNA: TGTGCCAGCACCCTGACTAGCCCCACAGATACGCAGTATTTT.

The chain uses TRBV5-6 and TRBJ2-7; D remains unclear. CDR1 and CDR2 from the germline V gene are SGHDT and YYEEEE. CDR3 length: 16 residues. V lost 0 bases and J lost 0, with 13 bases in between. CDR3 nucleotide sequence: TGTGCCAGCAGCTTGGTCGGCGGCCGAAGCTCCTACGAGCAGTACTTC. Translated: CASSLVGGRSSYEQYF.

This chain's CDR3 is CASSLAEPQEKLFF. The CDR3 region has the DNA TGTGCCAGCAGCTTAGCGGAGCCCCAAGAAAAACTGTTTTTT. This chain joins TRBV7-9 and TRBJ1-4; D is ambiguous. The germline V and J ends were trimmed by 0 bases and 8 bases, with 10 bases remaining between them. The CDR3 is 14 residues long. The germline V gene has CDR1 SEHNR and CDR2 FQNEAQ (reference sequence).

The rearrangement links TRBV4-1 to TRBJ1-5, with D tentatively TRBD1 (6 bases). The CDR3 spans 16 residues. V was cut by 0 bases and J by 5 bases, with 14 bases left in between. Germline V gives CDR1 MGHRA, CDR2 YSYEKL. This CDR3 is CASSQDLRGSYQPQHF. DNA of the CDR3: TGCGCCAGCAGCCAAGATCTTAGGGGGTCCTATCAGCCCCAGCATTTT.